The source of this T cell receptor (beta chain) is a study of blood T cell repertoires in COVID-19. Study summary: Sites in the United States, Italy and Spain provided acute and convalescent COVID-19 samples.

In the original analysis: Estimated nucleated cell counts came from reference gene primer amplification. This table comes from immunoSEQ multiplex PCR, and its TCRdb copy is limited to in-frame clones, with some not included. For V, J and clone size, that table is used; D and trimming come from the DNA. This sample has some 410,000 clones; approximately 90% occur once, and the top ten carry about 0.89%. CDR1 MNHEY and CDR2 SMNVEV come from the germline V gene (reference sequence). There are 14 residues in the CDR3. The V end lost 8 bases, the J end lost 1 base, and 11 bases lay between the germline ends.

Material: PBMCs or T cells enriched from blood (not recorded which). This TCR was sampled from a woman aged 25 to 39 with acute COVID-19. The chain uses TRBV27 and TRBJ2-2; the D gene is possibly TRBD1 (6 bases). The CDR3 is CASRPRGNTGELFF. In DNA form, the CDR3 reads TGTGCCAGCCGTCCCAGGGGGAACACCGGGGAGCTGTTTTTT.